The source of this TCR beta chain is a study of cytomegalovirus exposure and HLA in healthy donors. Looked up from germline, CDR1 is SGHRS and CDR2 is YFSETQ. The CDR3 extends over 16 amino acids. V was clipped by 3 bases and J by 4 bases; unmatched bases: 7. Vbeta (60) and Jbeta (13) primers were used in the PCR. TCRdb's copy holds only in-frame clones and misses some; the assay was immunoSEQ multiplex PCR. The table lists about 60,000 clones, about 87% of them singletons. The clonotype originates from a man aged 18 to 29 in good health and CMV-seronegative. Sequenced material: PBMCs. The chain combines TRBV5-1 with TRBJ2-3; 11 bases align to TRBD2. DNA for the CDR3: TGCGCCAGCAGCTCCGGGACTAGCGGTGATGCAGATACGCAGTATTTT. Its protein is CASSSGTSGDADTQYF.